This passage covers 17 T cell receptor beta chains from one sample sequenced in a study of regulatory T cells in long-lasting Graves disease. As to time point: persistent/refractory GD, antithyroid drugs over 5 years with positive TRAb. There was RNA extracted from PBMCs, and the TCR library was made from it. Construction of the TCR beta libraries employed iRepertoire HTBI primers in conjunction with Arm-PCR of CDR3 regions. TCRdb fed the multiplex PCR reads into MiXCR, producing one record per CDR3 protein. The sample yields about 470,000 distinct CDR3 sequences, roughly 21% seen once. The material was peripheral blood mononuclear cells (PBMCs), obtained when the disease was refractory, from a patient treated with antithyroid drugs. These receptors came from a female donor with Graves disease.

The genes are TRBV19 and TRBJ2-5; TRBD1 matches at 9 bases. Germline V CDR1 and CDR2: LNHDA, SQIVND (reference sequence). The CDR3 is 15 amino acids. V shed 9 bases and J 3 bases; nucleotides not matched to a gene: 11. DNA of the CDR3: TGTGCCAGCTCTCTCCGGCGGACAGGGGAAGAGACCCAGTACTTC. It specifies CASSLRRTGEETQYF.

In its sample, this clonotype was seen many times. The CDR3 sequence is CATSDPAPSGLGTGELFF. The CDR3 nucleotides are TGTGCCACCAGTGACCCCGCTCCTAGCGGGTTGGGGACCGGGGAGCTGTTTTTT. V is TRBV24-1 and J is TRBJ2-2; 8 bases line up with TRBD2. CDR1 KGHDR and CDR2 SFDVKD come from the germline V gene. Trimming took 4 bases from V and 5 from J; bases not matched to a gene: 14. The CDR3 contains 18 residues.

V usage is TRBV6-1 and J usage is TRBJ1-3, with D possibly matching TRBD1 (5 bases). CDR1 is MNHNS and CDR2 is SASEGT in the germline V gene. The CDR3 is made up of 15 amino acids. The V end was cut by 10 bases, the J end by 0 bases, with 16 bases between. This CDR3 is CATQQGPFSGNTIYF. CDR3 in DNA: TGTGCCACTCAGCAGGGCCCCTTCTCTGGAAACACCATATATTTT.

The CDR3 DNA reads TGTGCCAGCAGTTTCCGGGGGGTGGTAGATACGCAGTATTTT. Amino acids: CASSFRGVVDTQYF. The V gene is TRBV28, the J gene TRBJ2-3; TRBD2 agrees at 7 bases. The CDR3 runs to 14 residues. The germline V gene encodes CDR1 MDHEN and CDR2 SYDVKM. With V trimmed by 3 bases and J by 5 bases, 5 bases remained unmatched.

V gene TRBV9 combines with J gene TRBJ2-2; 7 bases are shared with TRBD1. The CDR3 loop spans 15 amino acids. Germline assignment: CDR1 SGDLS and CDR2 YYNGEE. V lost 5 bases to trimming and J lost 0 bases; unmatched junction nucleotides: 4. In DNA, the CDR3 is TGTGCCAGCAGTTTACAGGGGCCGAACACCGGGGAGCTGTTTTTT. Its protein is CASSLQGPNTGELFF.

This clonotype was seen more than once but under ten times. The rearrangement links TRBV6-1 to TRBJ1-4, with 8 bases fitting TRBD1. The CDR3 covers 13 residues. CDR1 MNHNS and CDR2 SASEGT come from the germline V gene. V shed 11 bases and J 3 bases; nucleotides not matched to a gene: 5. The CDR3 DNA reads TGTGCCGGGGGGACAGGACCTAATGAAAAACTGTTTTTT. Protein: CAGGTGPNEKLFF.

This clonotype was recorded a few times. DNA for the CDR3: TGTGCCAGCACCCAAGGATTCCTCCAAGAGACCCAGTACTTC. This gives the protein CASTQGFLQETQYF. The chain carries TRBV6-1 and TRBJ2-5; D ambiguous. The germline gives CDR1 MNHNS, CDR2 SASEGT. This CDR3 is 14 amino acids long. Trimming cost V 7 bases and J 1 base, with 13 bases left between them.

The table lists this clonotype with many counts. The DNA of the CDR3 is TGTGCCAGCAGAGTCGGAGCATTTGACTGGGGCACTGAAGCTTTCTTT. Its protein product is CASRVGAFDWGTEAFF. This rearrangement joins TRBV7-8 to TRBJ1-1; no definite D call. V lost 6 bases and J 4 bases, leaving 21 bases between the germline ends. Germline CDR1 reads SGHVS; CDR2 reads FQNEAQ. The CDR3 is made up of 16 amino acids.

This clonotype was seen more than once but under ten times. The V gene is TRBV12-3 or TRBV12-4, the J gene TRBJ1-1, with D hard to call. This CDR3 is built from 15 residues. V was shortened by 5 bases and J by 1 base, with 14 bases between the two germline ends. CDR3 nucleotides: TGTGCCAGCAGTCCCCGGGCGGACGGGAACACTGAAGCTTTCTTT. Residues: CASSPRADGNTEAFF.

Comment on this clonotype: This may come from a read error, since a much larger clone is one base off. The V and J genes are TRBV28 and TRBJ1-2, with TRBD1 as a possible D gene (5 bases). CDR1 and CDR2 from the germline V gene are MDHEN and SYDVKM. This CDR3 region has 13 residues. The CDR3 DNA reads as TGTGCCGGCAGTTTAGTGGGGGGAGGAGGCTACACCTTC. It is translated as CAGSLVGGGGYTF.

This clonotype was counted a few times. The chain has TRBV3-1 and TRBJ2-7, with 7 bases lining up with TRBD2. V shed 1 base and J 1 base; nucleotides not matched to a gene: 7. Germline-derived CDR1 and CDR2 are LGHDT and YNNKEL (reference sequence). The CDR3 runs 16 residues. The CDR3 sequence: CASSQVWAGVSYEQYF. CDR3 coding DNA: TGTGCCAGCAGCCAAGTTTGGGCGGGAGTTTCCTACGAGCAGTACTTC.

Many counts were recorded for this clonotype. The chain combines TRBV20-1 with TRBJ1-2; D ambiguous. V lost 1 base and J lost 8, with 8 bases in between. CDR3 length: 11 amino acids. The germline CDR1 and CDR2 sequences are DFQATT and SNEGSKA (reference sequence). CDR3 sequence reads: CSARASGGYTF. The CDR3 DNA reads TGCAGTGCTAGAGCGTCGGGGGGCTACACCTTC.

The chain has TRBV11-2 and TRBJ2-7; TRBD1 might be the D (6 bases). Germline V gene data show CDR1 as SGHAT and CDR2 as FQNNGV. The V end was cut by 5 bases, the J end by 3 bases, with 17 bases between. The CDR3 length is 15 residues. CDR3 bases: TGTGCCAGCAGCACCCCGACAGGTGGTGTCTACGAGCAGTACTTC. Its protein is CASSTPTGGVYEQYF.

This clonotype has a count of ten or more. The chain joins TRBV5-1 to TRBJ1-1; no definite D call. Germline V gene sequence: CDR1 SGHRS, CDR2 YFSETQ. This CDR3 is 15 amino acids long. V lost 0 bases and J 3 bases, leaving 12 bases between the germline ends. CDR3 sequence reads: CASSLDAGFDTEAFF. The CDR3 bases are TGCGCCAGCAGCTTGGATGCGGGGTTTGACACTGAAGCTTTCTTT.

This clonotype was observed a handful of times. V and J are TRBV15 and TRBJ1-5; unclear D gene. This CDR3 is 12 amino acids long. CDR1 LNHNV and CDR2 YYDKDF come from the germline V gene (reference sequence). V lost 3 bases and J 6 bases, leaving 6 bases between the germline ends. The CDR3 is CATSSLSQPQHF. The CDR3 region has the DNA TGTGCCACCAGCAGCCTCAGTCAGCCCCAGCATTTT.

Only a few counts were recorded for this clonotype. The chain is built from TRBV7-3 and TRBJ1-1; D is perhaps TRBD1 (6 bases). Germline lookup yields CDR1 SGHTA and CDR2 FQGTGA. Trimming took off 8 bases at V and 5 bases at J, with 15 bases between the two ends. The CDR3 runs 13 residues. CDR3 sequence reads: CASARGPGTEAFF. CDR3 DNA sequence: TGTGCCAGCGCCCGGGGGCCCGGGACTGAAGCTTTCTTT.

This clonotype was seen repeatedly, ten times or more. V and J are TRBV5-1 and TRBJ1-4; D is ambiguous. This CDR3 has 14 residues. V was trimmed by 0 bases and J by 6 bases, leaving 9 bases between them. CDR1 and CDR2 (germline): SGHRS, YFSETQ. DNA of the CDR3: TGCGCCAGCAGCTTGGAAGGGAAGGATGAAAAACTGTTTTTT. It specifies CASSLEGKDEKLFF.